This T cell receptor (beta chain) was captured in a study of T cells in Graves' hyperthyroidism and ophthalmopathy. RNA transcripts served as the template for amplifying TCR beta CDR3 regions. The TCR CDR3 was amplified in a first-round RT-PCR using the HTBI primer set. Each CDR3 protein gets one entry after TCRdb re-called the multiplex PCR reads with MiXCR. The profile shows hundreds of thousands of distinct CDR3 sequences, about 16% of them singletons. The table lists this clonotype with many counts. The ends lost 0 bases at V and 4 bases at J; junction bases unmatched: 8. The CDR3 loop spans 16 amino acids. Germline V lookup: CDR1 SGHTA, CDR2 FQGNSA.

This chain uses TRBV7-2 with TRBJ2-7; 8 nucleotides match TRBD2. The source is a woman aged 40 to 50 with Graves' ophthalmopathy. The specimen sequenced was blood. The CDR3, as DNA: TGTGCCAGCAGCTTAGCGTATGTAGCGGGACTGTACGAGCAGTACTTC. Residues: CASSLAYVAGLYEQYF. Based on the CDR3 plus reference TRBV7-2 and TRBJ2-7, the full variable domain is GAGVSQSPSNKVTEKGKDVELRCDPISGHTALYWYRQSLGQGLEFLIYFQGNSAPDKSGLPSDRFSAERTGGSVSTLTIQRTQQEDSAVYLCASSLAYVAGLYEQYFGPGTRLTVT.